This paragraph covers one T cell receptor beta chain sequence. Antigen: not known. This record belongs to a study of cytomegalovirus exposure and HLA in healthy donors. Study-wide results and caveats: A later analysis found most CMV-associated TCR beta chains apparently HLA-restricted.

This PCR relied on a set of 60 Vbeta primers and 13 Jbeta primers. Produced via immunoSEQ multiplex PCR; TCRdb's table is partial and in-frame only. The top ten hold around 2.5% of the sample, which has under 200,000 clones, approximately 80% seen once. J lost 9 bases, V lost 1 base, and 6 bases had no gene match. This CDR3 has 14 residues. The germline V gene encodes CDR1 GTSNPN and CDR2 SVGIG (reference sequence). The rearrangement links TRBV30 to TRBJ2-1, with 10 bases that match TRBD2. The sequenced material came from PBMCs. The TCR originated in a woman aged 40-49 years in good health and CMV-seropositive. This chain's CDR3 is CAWSASGGVGEQFF. CDR3 sequence (DNA): TGTGCCTGGAGTGCCAGCGGGGGGGTAGGTGAGCAGTTCTTC.